Below, 3 T cell receptor beta chains from the same sample are listed, as sequenced in a study of early T cells in non-severe SARS-CoV-2 infection. TCRdb analysed the 5' RACE reads with MiXCR anew, one entry per CDR3 protein. This table holds about 48,000 distinct CDR3 sequences, roughly 5.4% found once. Sample: whole blood, taken at baseline. These receptors originate from an adult who was a healthcare worker with PCR-confirmed SARS-CoV-2 infection or an uninfected control (not recorded which).

This sequence joins TRBV6-1 and TRBJ1-1; D gene ambiguous. V lost 7 bases and J lost 0, with 15 bases in between. This CDR3 is 15 amino acids long. Germline lookup yields CDR1 MNHNS and CDR2 SASEGT. The CDR3 DNA is TGTGCCAGCATCGAGCTGTTCAGCATGAACACTGAAGCTTTCTTT. This translates into CASIELFSMNTEAFF.

In this sample, this clonotype is medium-sized. The chain combines TRBV5-5 with TRBJ1-6; D remains unclear. This CDR3 comprises 15 residues. V gave up 2 bases and J gave up 15 bases, with 21 bases separating them. The germline CDR1 and CDR2 sequences are SGHKS and YYEKEE (reference sequence). The CDR3 sequence is CASSFYYPFFGYLHF. Written as DNA, the CDR3 is TGTGCCAGCAGCTTTTATTACCCGTTTTTCGGGTACCTCCACTTT.

The sample holds a few counts of this clonotype. V is TRBV7-2 and J is TRBJ2-7, with 8 bases identical to TRBD2. The CDR3 is 13 residues long. Unmatched junction bases numbered 1, after V lost 3 bases and J lost 3 bases. Germline V gene lookup returns CDR1 SGHTA and CDR2 FQGNSA. This CDR3 reads CASSFREGYEQYF. The CDR3 nucleotides are TGTGCCAGCAGCTTTCGGGAGGGCTACGAGCAGTACTTC.